This TCR beta chain was sequenced in a study of T cells in tuberculosis. In the study overall: CD1B tetramers identified T cells specific for mycobacterial lipid GMM. IGRA-negative adolescents, IGRA-positive adolescents with latent tuberculosis and adults with active tuberculosis formed this South African cohort.

The V gene's germline CDR1 is WSHSY and CDR2 SAAADI. The V gene end was trimmed by 5 bases and the J gene end by 1 base; junction bases not matched to a gene: 5. The CDR3 length is 15 residues. TCRdb keeps only in-frame clones here, not all; method: immunoSEQ multiplex PCR. There are tens of thousands of clones in the sample; approximately 94% occur only once, and about 8% lies in the top ten. Concerning this clone itself: No antigen is known for it.

Whole-study results and caveats: Shorter CDR3-alpha in active tuberculosis partly drove smaller distances. GMM-specific TCRs were nearer to active tuberculosis alpha repertoires, suggesting expansion.

The sequenced sample was PBMCs. V usage is TRBV10-2 and J usage is TRBJ2-7; TRBD2 agrees at 10 bases. This TCR was sampled from a donor between 10 and 35 years old with latent tuberculosis or without tuberculosis infection. CDR3: CASSPGLAPSYEQYF. The CDR3 nucleotides read TGCGCCAGCAGTCCGGGACTAGCGCCTTCCTACGAGCAGTACTTC.